A single sample gave rise to the 19 T cell receptor beta chains below, sequenced in a study of blood T cell repertoires in COVID-19. Repertoires were generated with immunoSEQ multiplex PCR, while TCRdb's copy carries only in-frame clones and drops some. Found here are some 200,000 clones, roughly 90% of them singletons; the top ten hold about 4.8%. The sequenced sample consisted of peripheral blood. The receptor set was obtained from a woman aged 40 to 55 with acute or convalescent COVID-19.

The CDR3 sequence: CASSPQGNNSPLHF. The CDR3 DNA is TGTGCCAGCTCACCACAGGGGAATAATTCACCCCTCCACTTT. The gene calls are TRBV18 and TRBJ1-6; the D gene is possibly TRBD1 (5 bases). This CDR3 is 14 amino acids long. V was shortened by 1 base and J by 5 bases, with 6 bases between the two germline ends. The germline V gene encodes CDR1 KGHSH and CDR2 LQKENI.

This clone has just one count. This chain links TRBV5-1 with TRBJ1-2, with D possibly matching TRBD1 (6 bases). The CDR3 covers 13 residues. Germline assignment: CDR1 SGHRS and CDR2 YFSETQ. The V and J ends lost 5 bases and 3 bases respectively, with 11 bases between them. In DNA, the CDR3 is TGCGCCAGCAGTGAACAGGGAGACTATGGCTACACCTTC. This codes for CASSEQGDYGYTF.

The chain recombines TRBV7-9 with TRBJ1-2, with TRBD1 matching 9 bases. CDR3 length equals 14 residues. V lost 3 bases and J lost 3; bases outside the gene matches: 2. CDR1 and CDR2 from the germline V gene are SEHNR and FQNEAQ (reference sequence). Here the CDR3 DNA reads TGTGCCAGCAGCTTGTGGACAGGGGACTATGGCTACACCTTC. Amino acid sequence: CASSLWTGDYGYTF.

The CDR3 DNA follows: TGTGCCAGCAGCAAACCGGGACAGAGAATCTCTGGAAACACCATATATTTT. It encodes CASSKPGQRISGNTIYF. V usage is TRBV7-8 and J usage is TRBJ1-3, with TRBD1 identical over 7 bases. The CDR3 loop spans 17 amino acids. Trimming cost V 5 bases and J 0 bases; bases outside gene matches: 10. In germline, CDR1 is SGHVS, CDR2 FQNEAQ. Full variable domain (missing parts from reference TRBV7-8 and TRBJ1-3): GAGVSQSPRYKVAKRGQDVALRCDPISGHVSLFWYQQALGQGPEFLTYFQNEAQLDKSGLPSDRFFAERPEGSVSTLKIQRTQQEDSAVYLCASSKPGQRISGNTIYFGEGSWLTVV.

The chain links TRBV5-1 to TRBJ2-5; maybe TRBD2 (7 bases). Germline CDR1 and CDR2: SGHRS and YFSETQ. There are 15 residues in the CDR3. The ends were cut back, 3 bases at V and 5 bases at J, with 17 bases in the middle. The CDR3 here is CASSSGLVQGETQYF. CDR3 DNA: TGCGCCAGCAGCTCCGGACTAGTCCAGGGGGAGACCCAGTACTTC.

The chain recombines TRBV4-2 with TRBJ1-3; D is perhaps TRBD1 (5 bases). With 4 bases removed from V and 0 bases from J, the gap between germline ends came to 10 bases. The CDR3 totals 15 residues. Germline CDR1 reads LGHNA; CDR2 reads YNFKEQ. The CDR3 sequence: CASSPSQDSGNTIYF. The CDR3 nucleotides are TGTGCCAGCAGCCCCTCACAGGACTCTGGAAACACCATATATTTT.

This rearrangement joins TRBV6-5 to TRBJ1-1, with 8 bases lining up with TRBD1. Germline V lookup: CDR1 MNHEY, CDR2 SVGAGI. Unmatched junction bases numbered 6, after V lost 2 bases and J lost 1 base. There are 16 residues in the CDR3. CDR3 loop: CASSYTGGGRNTEAFF. The CDR3, as DNA: TGTGCCAGCAGTTACACAGGGGGTGGTAGGAACACTGAAGCTTTCTTT.

The chain couples TRBV3-1 (or the pseudogene TRBV3-2) to TRBJ1-1; D is perhaps TRBD1 (5 bases). V dropped 4 bases and J dropped 5 bases, with 14 bases sitting between them. The CDR3 is 14 amino acids. Germline V lookup: CDR1 LGHDT, CDR2 YNNKEL (reference sequence). CDR3 loop: CASSPQGARTEAFF. The CDR3 bases are TGTGCCAGCAGCCCGCAAGGGGCGAGGACTGAAGCTTTCTTT.

This sequence joins TRBV6-1 and TRBJ1-1; D call uncertain. Trimming removed 2 bases at V and 6 bases at J, with 16 bases between. This CDR3 is 15 amino acids long. CDR1 is MNHNS, CDR2 SASEGT, per germline. CDR3 in amino acids: CASSEYEAKVSEAFF. For the CDR3, the DNA is TGTGCCAGCAGTGAATATGAGGCTAAAGTATCTGAAGCTTTCTTT.

A single count supports this clone. The CDR3: CASSQTGYGYTF. The DNA of the CDR3 is TGTGCCAGCAGCCAAACAGGATATGGCTACACCTTC. The chain joins TRBV9 to TRBJ1-2; possibly TRBD1 for D (5 bases). The V gene's germline CDR1 is SGDLS and CDR2 YYNGEE. The CDR3 length is 12 residues. The V end lost 4 bases, the J end lost 5 bases, and 9 bases lay between the germline ends.

This clone occurred once. The chain carries TRBV6-5 and TRBJ2-3; D may be TRBD2 (5 bases). Germline CDR1 and CDR2: MNHEY and SVGAGI. V gave up 4 bases and J gave up 1 base, with 9 bases separating them. The CDR3 is made up of 14 amino acids. The CDR3 DNA follows: TGTGCCAGCAGTTGGGAGCGAGGCACAGATACGCAGTATTTT. Translation gives CASSWERGTDTQYF.

This sequence joins TRBV19 and TRBJ2-5, with 7 positions matching TRBD2. CDR1 and CDR2 from the germline V gene are LNHDA and SQIVND (reference sequence). This CDR3 comprises 16 residues. The ends lost 6 bases at V and 3 bases at J; junction bases unmatched: 13. The CDR3 reads CASRAGVGLLKETQYF. Written as DNA, the CDR3 is TGTGCCAGTAGGGCGGGAGTTGGACTGTTAAAAGAGACCCAGTACTTC.

This chain uses TRBV7-9 with TRBJ1-2; D not resolved. V lost 3 bases, J lost 6 bases, and 11 bases lay in between. This CDR3 spans 13 amino acids. Germline lookup yields CDR1 SEHNR and CDR2 FQNEAQ (reference sequence). In DNA form, the CDR3 reads TGTGCCAGCAGCTTGGCTGGAGGGAATGGCTACACCTTC. Its translation: CASSLAGGNGYTF.

V and J are TRBV18 and TRBJ2-1, with 10 bases that match TRBD1. The CDR3 is made up of 13 amino acids. The V segment lost 4 bases and the J segment 9 bases; nucleotides outside the gene matches: 3. Looked up from germline, CDR1 is KGHSH and CDR2 is LQKENI. The CDR3, as DNA: TGTGCCAGCTCACGACAGGGGGCTGGTGAGCAGTTCTTC. Protein sequence: CASSRQGAGEQFF.

The V gene is TRBV18, the J gene TRBJ1-2; 7 positions match TRBD1. This CDR3 has 14 residues. V trimming: 2 bases; J trimming: 5 bases; junction bases outside the gene matches: 5. Germline V gives CDR1 KGHSH, CDR2 LQKENI. The CDR3 here is CASSPIDREYGYTF. CDR3 nucleotides: TGTGCCAGCTCACCAATTGACAGGGAATATGGCTACACCTTC.

The V call is TRBV3-1 (or the pseudogene TRBV3-2), the J call TRBJ1-1, with D possibly TRBD1 on 5 matching bases. Per the germline V gene, CDR1 is LGHDT and CDR2 is YNNKEL (reference sequence). The CDR3 covers 11 residues. V lost 5 bases, J lost 5 bases, and 6 bases lay in between. CDR3 loop: CASSGGTEAFF. The CDR3 nucleotides read TGTGCCAGCAGCGGGGGGACTGAAGCTTTCTTT.

The rearrangement links TRBV11-2 to TRBJ1-1, with D hard to call. V was clipped by 1 base and J by 5 bases, with 8 bases between them. The CDR3 covers 13 residues. Germline V lookup: CDR1 SGHAT, CDR2 FQNNGV. CDR3 sequence reads: CASSLGGPTEAFF. The CDR3 DNA reads TGTGCCAGCAGCTTAGGCGGCCCAACTGAAGCTTTCTTT.

The chain links TRBV18 to TRBJ2-1, with 10 nucleotides matching TRBD2. V shed 4 bases, J shed 6 bases, and the junction held 6 bases outside the gene matches. The CDR3 runs 15 residues. Germline V gives CDR1 KGHSH, CDR2 LQKENI. The CDR3 loop reads CASSLSGGVSNEQFF. CDR3 nucleotides: TGTGCCAGCTCACTCAGCGGGGGGGTTTCCAATGAGCAGTTCTTC.

The chain carries TRBV10-1 and TRBJ1-4; D remains ambiguous. Germline values: CDR1 WNHNN, CDR2 SYGVQD (reference sequence). V was cut by 11 bases and J by 4 bases, with 17 bases left in between. This CDR3 comprises 14 residues. The CDR3 spells CAEVRLSFNEKLFF. The CDR3 DNA is TGCGCCGAAGTTCGGTTGAGCTTTAATGAAAAACTGTTTTTT.